Shown below are 21 T cell receptor beta chains from a single sample sequenced in a study of Graves' ophthalmopathy and Graves' hyperthyroidism. The authors amplified TCR beta CDR3 regions from RNA transcripts. Second-round multiplex PCR came after first-round RT-PCR with HTBI primers. From the multiplex PCR reads, TCRdb called clonotypes with MiXCR, one entry per CDR3 protein. The sample includes 230,000 or so distinct CDR3 sequences, around 42% seen only once; the top ten take around 43%. The source material was peripheral blood. The receptors were gathered from an adult man with Graves' ophthalmopathy.

This clonotype was counted only a few times. This chain connects TRBV6-5 to TRBJ2-5; D remains unclear. Germline V lookup: CDR1 MNHEY, CDR2 SVGAGI. V was shortened by 2 bases and J by 4 bases, with 11 bases between the two germline ends. The CDR3 contains 14 residues. CDR3 sequence reads: CASSYLNRAETQYF. The CDR3 DNA follows: TGTGCCAGCAGTTACCTTAATCGGGCAGAGACCCAGTACTTC.

The chain joins TRBV20-1 to TRBJ1-5, with D unresolved. In germline, CDR1 is DFQATT, CDR2 SNEGSKA (reference sequence). Trimming stripped 1 base from V and 0 bases from J, with 7 bases between. The CDR3 is 14 amino acids. This chain's CDR3 is CSARVDGSNQPQHF. CDR3 sequence (DNA): TGCAGTGCTAGAGTCGACGGTAGCAATCAGCCCCAGCATTTT.

Points on this clonotype: Possible read error: a much larger clone is one base away. The chain links TRBV15 to TRBJ1-3; tentative D call: TRBD1 (5 bases). This CDR3 has 17 amino acids. Germline loops: CDR1 LNHNV, CDR2 YYDKDF (reference sequence). The CDR3 coding sequence is TGTGCCACCAGCAGAGACGTTTCAGGGAGCTCTGGAAACACCATGTATTTT. Translation: CATSRDVSGSSGNTMYF.

V is TRBV7-9 and J is TRBJ2-7, with D hard to call. Trimming stripped 1 base from V and 0 bases from J, with 19 bases between. Germline loops: CDR1 SEHNR, CDR2 FQNEAQ (reference sequence). The CDR3 loop spans 18 amino acids. Here the CDR3 reads CASSLGWVDEVVSYEQYF. The CDR3 DNA reads as TGTGCCAGCAGCTTAGGTTGGGTCGATGAGGTGGTCTCCTACGAGCAGTACTTC.

V and J are TRBV12-3 or TRBV12-4 and TRBJ1-2; weak D call: TRBD1 (5 bases). This CDR3 comprises 15 residues. Deletions cut 3 bases from V and 0 bases from J, with 11 bases between. The CDR3 DNA reads TGTGCCAGCAGTTTCGGGGGTTCGGCTAACTATGGCTACACCTTC. Its protein product is CASSFGGSANYGYTF.

This chain connects TRBV7-3 to TRBJ2-5; D is perhaps TRBD2 (6 bases). Trimming shortened V by 5 bases and J by 7 bases, and 14 bases separated the two germline ends. This CDR3 has 13 residues. Germline V lookup: CDR1 SGHTA, CDR2 FQGTGA. CDR3: CASSQGSGGTQYF. The CDR3 nucleotides read TGTGCCAGCAGCCAAGGTAGCGGCGGGACCCAGTACTTC. The full variable domain, completed using reference TRBV7-3 and TRBJ2-5, is GAGVSQTPSNKVTEKGKYVELRCDPISGHTALYWYRQSLGQGPEFLIYFQGTGAADDSGLPNDRFFAVRPEGSVSTLKIQRTERGDSAVYLCASSQGSGGTQYFGPGTRLLVL.

CDR3 bases: TGTGCCAGCAGCCCGCGGGACTCCACAGATACGCAGTATTTT. It yields the protein CASSPRDSTDTQYF. V usage is TRBV7-4 and J usage is TRBJ2-3, with a possible D match to TRBD2 (6 bases). CDR3 length equals 14 residues. The V gene's germline CDR1 is SGHVT and CDR2 SQSDAQ. With 5 bases removed from V and 2 bases from J, the gap between germline ends came to 11 bases. Using reference TRBV7-4 and TRBJ2-3 for the parts outside the CDR3, the full variable domain is GAGVSQSPRYKVAKRGRDVALRCDSISGHVTLYWYRQTLGQGSEVLTYSQSDAQRDKSGRPSGRFSAERPERSVSTLKIQRTEQGDSAVYLCASSPRDSTDTQYFGPGTRLTVL.

This clonotype was detected only a few times. J is TRBJ2-2 and V is TRBV20-1, with D unclear. Germline values: CDR1 DFQATT, CDR2 SNEGSKA (reference sequence). The CDR3 sequence is 14 residues long. With 0 bases removed from V and 1 base from J, the gap between germline ends came to 6 bases. The CDR3 spells CSAREPRNTGELFF. The CDR3 DNA follows: TGCAGTGCTAGAGAGCCGAGGAACACCGGGGAGCTGTTTTTT.

There are a few counts of this clonotype. The chain recombines TRBV20-1 with TRBJ1-5; 8 bases are a match to TRBD1. Germline assignment: CDR1 DFQATT and CDR2 SNEGSKA (reference sequence). V lost 0 bases and J lost 1; bases outside the gene matches: 11. The length of the CDR3 is 18 residues. The CDR3 nucleotides read TGCAGTGCTAGAGATTATCCCCAGGGGGCTATGAGCAATCAGCCCCAGCATTTT. Translating it yields CSARDYPQGAMSNQPQHF.

CDR3 in amino acids: CASSLAGQGGPNYGYTF. The CDR3 nucleotides read TGTGCCAGCAGCTTGGCGGGACAGGGGGGCCCTAACTATGGCTACACCTTC. The J gene is TRBJ1-2, the V gene TRBV7-9; 11 bases map to TRBD1. Germline CDR1 reads SEHNR; CDR2 reads FQNEAQ (reference sequence). This CDR3 has 17 residues. V dropped 3 bases and J dropped 0; count of bases not matched to a gene: 6.

The J gene is TRBJ1-4, the V gene TRBV28; unclear D gene. CDR1 MDHEN and CDR2 SYDVKM come from the germline V gene. The CDR3 loop spans 12 amino acids. The ends were cut back, 7 bases at V and 4 bases at J, with 7 bases in the middle. The DNA for the CDR3 is TGTGCCAGCACCGAGATTAATGAAAAACTGTTTTTT. Its protein product is CASTEINEKLFF.

This chain joins TRBV20-1 and TRBJ2-7; D remains ambiguous. V was shortened by 0 bases and J by 2 bases, with 11 bases between the two germline ends. This CDR3 contains 14 residues. CDR1 DFQATT and CDR2 SNEGSKA come from the germline V gene (reference sequence). CDR3 coding DNA: TGCAGTGCTAGAGATCTAACTGCTGCCTACGAGCAGTACTTC. It codes for CSARDLTAAYEQYF.

This chain uses TRBV4-1 with TRBJ2-7; TRBD1 matches 10 bases. With 0 bases clipped from V and 4 bases from J, the junction kept 9 bases outside the gene matches. Germline values: CDR1 MGHRA, CDR2 YSYEKL. The CDR3 extends over 17 amino acids. The CDR3 coding sequence is TGCGCCAGCAGCCAAGAGCCTTCGGACAGGGGGGCGTACGAGCAGTACTTC. Its translation is CASSQEPSDRGAYEQYF.

This clonotype was counted a few times. This chain links TRBV20-1 with TRBJ2-7; 8 bases map to TRBD2. Trimming took 6 bases from V and 3 from J; bases not matched to a gene: 7. Germline V gives CDR1 DFQATT, CDR2 SNEGSKA (reference sequence). The CDR3 is made up of 13 amino acids. The CDR3 sequence is CSAQRETLYEQYF. The CDR3 nucleotides read TGCAGTGCACAGCGGGAGACCCTCTACGAGCAGTACTTC.

The table lists this clonotype with a few counts. The CDR3 protein is CASSSLTGSTEAFF. The DNA for the CDR3 is TGTGCCAGCAGCAGCTTGACAGGGAGCACTGAAGCTTTCTTT. The chain couples TRBV2 to TRBJ1-1, with 7 bases that match TRBD1. Trimming cost V 6 bases and J 4 bases; bases outside gene matches: 8. CDR1 and CDR2 from the germline V gene are SNHLY and FYNNEI. The CDR3 runs to 14 residues.

This clonotype was picked up a small number of times. The chain recombines TRBV7-9 with TRBJ2-7, with 7 nucleotides matching TRBD2. CDR1 and CDR2 (germline): SEHNR, FQNEAQ (reference sequence). The CDR3 is made up of 14 amino acids. With 3 bases clipped from V and 6 bases from J, the junction kept 8 bases outside the gene matches. The CDR3 DNA follows: TGTGCCAGCAGCTTCGGTGGGAGGGCCCTCGAGCAGTACTTC. Its protein is CASSFGGRALEQYF.

This clonotype was seen only a few times. The chain has TRBV29-1 and TRBJ1-2; D unresolved. V was clipped by 2 bases and J by 8 bases, with 6 bases between them. From germline, CDR1 is SQVTM and CDR2 ANQGSEA. This CDR3 is 10 amino acids long. The CDR3 loop is CSVELRGYTF. CDR3 DNA sequence: TGCAGCGTTGAACTCCGGGGCTACACCTTC. Full variable domain (missing parts from reference TRBV29-1 and TRBJ1-2): SAVISQKPSRDICQRGTSLTIQCQVDSQVTMMFWYRQQPGQSLTLIATANQGSEATYESGFVIDKFPISRPNLTFSTLTVSNMSPEDSSIYLCSVELRGYTFGSGTRLTVV.

The chain employs TRBV5-4 and TRBJ2-5; no clear D. Trimming left V 0 bases short and J 2 bases short, with 8 bases between. CDR1 SGHNT and CDR2 YYREEE come from the germline V gene (reference sequence). The CDR3 length is 14 residues. The CDR3 loop is CASSLEGLQETQYF. CDR3 coding DNA: TGTGCCAGCAGCTTGGAGGGTCTACAAGAGACCCAGTACTTC.

J is TRBJ2-5 and V is TRBV3-1; tentatively, D is TRBD2 (6 bases). This CDR3 has 15 amino acids. Germline CDR1 is LGHDT and CDR2 is YNNKEL (reference sequence). V was cut by 3 bases and J by 4 bases, with 15 bases left in between. The CDR3 is CASSQGLGTPETQYF. CDR3 sequence (DNA): TGTGCCAGCAGCCAGGGGTTGGGGACTCCAGAGACCCAGTACTTC.

CDR3: CASSLTGSLEKQYF. The CDR3 DNA follows: TGTGCCAGCAGCTTAACCGGTAGTTTGGAAAAGCAGTACTTC. The V call is TRBV7-2, the J call TRBJ2-7; D not resolved. Trimming left V 2 bases short and J 8 bases short, with 16 bases between. Germline V gene sequence: CDR1 SGHTA, CDR2 FQGNSA. CDR3 length: 14 residues.

A word on this clonotype: It is unclear where the CDR3 begins or ends on the DNA, so no DNA is shown, and the CDR3 is as TCRdb lists it. V gene TRBV9 combines with J gene TRBJ1-5. The CDR3 is 14 residues long, counting both termini. Germline assignment: CDR1 SGDLS and CDR2 YYNGEE. The CDR3 loop reads CASSVGLGNQPRHF.